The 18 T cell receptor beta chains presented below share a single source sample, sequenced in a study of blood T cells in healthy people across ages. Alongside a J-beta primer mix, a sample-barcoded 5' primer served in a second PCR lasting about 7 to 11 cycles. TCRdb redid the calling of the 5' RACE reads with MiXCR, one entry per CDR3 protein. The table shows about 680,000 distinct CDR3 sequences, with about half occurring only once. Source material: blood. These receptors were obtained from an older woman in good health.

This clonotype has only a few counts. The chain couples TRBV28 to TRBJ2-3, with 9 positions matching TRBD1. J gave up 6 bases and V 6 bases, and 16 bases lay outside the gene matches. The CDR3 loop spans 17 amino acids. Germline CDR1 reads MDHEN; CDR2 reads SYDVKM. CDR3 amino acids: CASSLGRVDRGSDTQYF. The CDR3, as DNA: TGTGCCAGCAGCCTTGGAAGAGTGGACAGGGGATCGGATACGCAGTATTTT.

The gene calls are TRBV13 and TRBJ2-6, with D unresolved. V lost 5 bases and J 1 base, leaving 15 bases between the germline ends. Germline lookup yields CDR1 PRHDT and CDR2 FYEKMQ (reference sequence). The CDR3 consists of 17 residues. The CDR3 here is CASSKGLRTSGANVLTF. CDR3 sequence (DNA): TGTGCCAGCAGCAAAGGGCTACGAACTTCTGGGGCCAACGTCCTGACTTTC. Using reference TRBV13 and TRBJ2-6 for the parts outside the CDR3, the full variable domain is AAGVIQSPRHLIKEKRETATLKCYPIPRHDTVYWYQQGPGQDPQFLISFYEKMQSDKGSIPDRFSAQQFSDYHSELNMSSLELGDSALYFCASSKGLRTSGANVLTFGAGSRLTVL.

The DNA of the CDR3 is TGTGCCAGCTCACCGGACAGCCAGAGCTCCTATAATTCACCCCTCCACTTT. Its protein is CASSPDSQSSYNSPLHF. The chain employs TRBV18 and TRBJ1-6; D is perhaps TRBD1 (6 bases). The CDR3 runs to 17 residues. V shed 3 bases and J shed 0 bases, with 12 bases lying between them. Looked up from germline, CDR1 is KGHSH and CDR2 is LQKENI.

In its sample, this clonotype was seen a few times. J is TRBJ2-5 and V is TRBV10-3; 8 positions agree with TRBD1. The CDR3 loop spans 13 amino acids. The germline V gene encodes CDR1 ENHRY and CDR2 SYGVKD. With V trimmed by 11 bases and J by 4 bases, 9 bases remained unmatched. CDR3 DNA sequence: TGTGCCGCGGGCAGGACAGGGTTAGAGACCCAGTACTTC. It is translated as CAAGRTGLETQYF.

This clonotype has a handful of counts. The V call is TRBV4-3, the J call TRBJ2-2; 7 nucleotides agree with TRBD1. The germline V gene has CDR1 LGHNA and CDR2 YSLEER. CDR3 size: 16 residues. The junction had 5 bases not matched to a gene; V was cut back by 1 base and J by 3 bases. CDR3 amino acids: CASSQGTGPYTGELFF. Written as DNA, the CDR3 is TGCGCCAGCAGCCAAGGGACAGGTCCTTACACCGGGGAGCTGTTTTTT.

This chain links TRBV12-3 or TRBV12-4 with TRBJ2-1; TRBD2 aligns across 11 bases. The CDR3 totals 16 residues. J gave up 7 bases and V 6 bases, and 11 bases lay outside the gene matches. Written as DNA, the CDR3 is TGTGCCAGCAGGACCATAGCGGGAGGGCAAAAAAATGAGCAGTTCTTC. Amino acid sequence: CASRTIAGGQKNEQFF.

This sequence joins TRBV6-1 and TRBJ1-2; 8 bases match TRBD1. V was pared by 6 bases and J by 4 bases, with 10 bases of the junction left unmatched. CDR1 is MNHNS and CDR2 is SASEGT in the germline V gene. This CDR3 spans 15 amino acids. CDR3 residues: CASSPRTGPGYGYTF. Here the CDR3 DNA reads TGTGCCAGCAGCCCCCGGACAGGGCCCGGCTATGGCTACACCTTC.

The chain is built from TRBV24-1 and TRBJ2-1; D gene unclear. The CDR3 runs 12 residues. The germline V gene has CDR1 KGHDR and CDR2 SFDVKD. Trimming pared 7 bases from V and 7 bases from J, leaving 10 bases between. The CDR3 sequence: CATRGRINEQFF. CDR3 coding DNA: TGTGCCACCAGGGGCAGGATAAATGAGCAGTTCTTC.

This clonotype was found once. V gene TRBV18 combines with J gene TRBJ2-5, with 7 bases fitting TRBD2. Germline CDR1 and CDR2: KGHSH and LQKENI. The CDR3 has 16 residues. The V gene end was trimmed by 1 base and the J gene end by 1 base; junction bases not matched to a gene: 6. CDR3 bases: TGTGCCAGCTCACCACAACAGCGGGATATCCAAGAGACCCAGTACTTC. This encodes CASSPQQRDIQETQYF.

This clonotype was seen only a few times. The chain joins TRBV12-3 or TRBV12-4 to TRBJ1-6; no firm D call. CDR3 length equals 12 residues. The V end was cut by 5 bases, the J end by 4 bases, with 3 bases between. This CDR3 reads CASSHYNSPLHF. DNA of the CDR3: TGTGCCAGCAGTCATTATAATTCACCCCTCCACTTT.

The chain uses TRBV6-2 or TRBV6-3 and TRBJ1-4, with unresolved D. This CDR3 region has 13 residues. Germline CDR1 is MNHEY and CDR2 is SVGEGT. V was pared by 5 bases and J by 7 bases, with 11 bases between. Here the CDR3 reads CASSPLEGEKLFF. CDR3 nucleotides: TGTGCCAGCAGTCCCCTGGAAGGTGAAAAACTGTTTTTT.

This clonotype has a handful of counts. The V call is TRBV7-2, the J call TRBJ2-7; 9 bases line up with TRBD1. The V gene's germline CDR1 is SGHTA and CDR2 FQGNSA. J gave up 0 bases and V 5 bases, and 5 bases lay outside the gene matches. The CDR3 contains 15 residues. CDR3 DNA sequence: TGTGCCAGCAGCGCAGGACAGGGGAGCTCCTACGAGCAGTACTTC. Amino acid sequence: CASSAGQGSSYEQYF.

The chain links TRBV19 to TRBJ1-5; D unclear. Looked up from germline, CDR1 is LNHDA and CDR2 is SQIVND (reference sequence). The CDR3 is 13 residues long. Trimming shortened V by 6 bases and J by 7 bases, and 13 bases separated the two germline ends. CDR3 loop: CASSPTLSQPQHF. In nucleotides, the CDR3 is TGTGCCAGTAGCCCGACCCTTTCCCAGCCCCAGCATTTT.

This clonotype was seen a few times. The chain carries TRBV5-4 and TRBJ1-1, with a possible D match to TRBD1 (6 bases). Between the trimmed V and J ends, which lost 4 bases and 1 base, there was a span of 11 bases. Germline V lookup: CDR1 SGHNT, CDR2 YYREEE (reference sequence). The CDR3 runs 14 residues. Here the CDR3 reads CASSPKTGNTEAFF. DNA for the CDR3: TGTGCCAGCAGCCCCAAGACAGGGAACACTGAAGCTTTCTTT. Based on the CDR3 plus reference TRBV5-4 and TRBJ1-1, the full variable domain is ETGVTQSPTHLIKTRGQQVTLRCSSQSGHNTVSWYQQALGQGPQFIFQYYREEENGRGNFPPRFSGLQFPNYSSELNVNALELDDSALYLCASSPKTGNTEAFFGQGTRLTVV.

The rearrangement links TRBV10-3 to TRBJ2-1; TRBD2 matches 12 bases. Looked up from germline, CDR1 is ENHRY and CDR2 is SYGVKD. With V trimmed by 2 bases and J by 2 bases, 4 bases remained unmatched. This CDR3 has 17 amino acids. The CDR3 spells CAISETRTSGTYNEQFF. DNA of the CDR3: TGTGCCATCAGTGAGACCCGGACTAGCGGGACCTACAATGAGCAGTTCTTC.

CDR3 sequence reads: CASSLTPGGASNYGYTF. CDR3 bases: TGTGCCAGCAGTTTAACGCCAGGGGGCGCGAGTAACTATGGCTACACCTTC. This chain uses TRBV27 with TRBJ1-2; TRBD1 matches 8 bases. The V gene end was trimmed by 2 bases and the J gene end by 1 base; junction bases not matched to a gene: 9. The length of the CDR3 is 17 residues. From germline, CDR1 is MNHEY and CDR2 SMNVEV (reference sequence).

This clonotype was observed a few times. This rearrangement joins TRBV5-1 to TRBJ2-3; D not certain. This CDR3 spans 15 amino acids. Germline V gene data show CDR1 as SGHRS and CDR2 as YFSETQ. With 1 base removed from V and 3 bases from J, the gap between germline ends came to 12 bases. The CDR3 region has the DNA TGCGCCAGCAGCTTGTGGCAGGCTGGTACAGATACGCAGTATTTT. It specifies CASSLWQAGTDTQYF.

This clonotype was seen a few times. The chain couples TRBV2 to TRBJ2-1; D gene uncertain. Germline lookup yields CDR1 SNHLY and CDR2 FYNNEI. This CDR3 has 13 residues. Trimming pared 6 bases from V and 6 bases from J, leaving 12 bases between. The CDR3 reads CASSLESRNEQFF. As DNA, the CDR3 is TGTGCCAGCAGCCTAGAATCGCGCAATGAGCAGTTCTTC.